This section outlines one T cell receptor (beta chain) sequence together with its context. TCRdb's copy holds only in-frame clones and misses some; the assay was immunoSEQ multiplex PCR. Of about 200,000 clones in the sample, 90% to 95% were seen once. This sample was included in a study of blood T cell repertoires in COVID-19. V shed 1 base and J shed 5 bases, with 9 bases lying between them. Germline CDR1 is ENHRY and CDR2 is SYGVKD. This CDR3 contains 13 residues. The chain recombines TRBV10-3 with TRBJ2-7, with D maybe TRBD1 (5 bases). The sequencing input was peripheral blood. This receptor was taken from a man aged 25-45 years with COVID-19, enrolled during active disease. Here the CDR3 reads CAISELQVNEQYF. CDR3 in DNA: TGTGCCATCAGTGAGTTACAGGTAAACGAGCAGTACTTC.